The 16 T cell receptor beta chains reported below all come from one sample, sequenced in a study of cytomegalovirus exposure and HLA in healthy donors (dated by TCRdb to 2017 to 2019). The receptor library was made with the immunoSEQ multiplex PCR assay. Entries here come from immuneACCESS through TCRdb and include only in-frame sequences with V and J called. Some clones fail to appear in such tables; in the studies checked, an unresolved V gene covers under half of the shortfall, and the cause of the remainder is unknown. Here the sample has over 75,000 clones; roughly 85% occur a single time. In total, the top ten clones hold 20% of the sample. Sequencing was done on a sample of PBMCs. The receptors stem from a young man in good health and CMV-seropositive.

The chain links TRBV5-1 to TRBJ1-1; 8 bases agree with TRBD1. Per the germline V gene, CDR1 is SGHRS and CDR2 is YFSETQ. Trimming at V came to 2 bases and at J to 8 bases, leaving 11 bases not matched to a gene. This CDR3 has 15 amino acids. CDR3 in amino acids: CASSFLGQGRREAFF. The CDR3 nucleotides are TGCGCCAGCAGCTTCCTCGGACAGGGCCGACGAGAAGCTTTCTTT.

The CDR3 spells CASRGRKSGVYEQYV. The CDR3 coding sequence is TGTGCCAGCAGAGGGAGGAAAAGCGGGGTCTACGAGCAGTACGTC. This chain uses TRBV28 with TRBJ2-7, with 7 bases lining up with TRBD2. The CDR3 covers 15 residues. J was trimmed by 3 bases and V by 6 bases; bases with no gene match: 11. Germline CDR1 reads MDHEN; CDR2 reads SYDVKM.

This chain joins TRBV28 and TRBJ1-1; D is undetermined. Per the germline V gene, CDR1 is MDHEN and CDR2 is SYDVKM. The V and J ends lost 6 bases and 0 bases respectively, with 11 bases between them. CDR3 length: 14 residues. This CDR3 reads CASRKRELNTEAFF. DNA of the CDR3: TGTGCCAGCAGAAAGAGAGAGTTGAACACTGAAGCTTTCTTT. Full variable domain (rest looked up from reference TRBV28 and TRBJ1-1): DVKVTQSSRYLVKRTGEKVFLECVQDMDHENMFWYRQDPGLGLRLIYFSYDVKMKEKGDIPEGYSVSREKKERFSLILESASTNQTSMYLCASRKRELNTEAFFGQGTRLTVV.

The chain couples TRBV7-9 to TRBJ1-5, with unresolved D. The CDR3 is 12 amino acids. CDR1 is SEHNR, CDR2 FQNEAQ, per germline (reference sequence). V was pared by 1 base and J by 9 bases, with 7 bases between. CDR3 loop: CASSLDGGPQHF. CDR3 bases: TGTGCCAGCAGCTTAGACGGAGGGCCCCAGCATTTT.

This clone appeared a single time. One end of the junction does not line up with germline, which may come from a read error. The chain couples TRBV6-5 to TRBJ2-7, with TRBD1 matching over 8 bases. Germline lookup yields CDR1 MNHEY and CDR2 SVGAGI. The CDR3 has 15 residues. CDR3 DNA: TGTGCCAGCAGCCCCGGTGCAGGGGGCTCCAACGAGCAGTACTTC. It specifies CASSPGAGGSNEQYF.

The chain couples TRBV2 to TRBJ2-7; TRBD2 matches at 15 bases. Germline V CDR1 and CDR2: SNHLY, FYNNEI. J was trimmed by 4 bases and V by 7 bases; bases with no gene match: 14. The CDR3 covers 18 residues. As DNA, the CDR3 is TGTGCCAGCATGTTAGACTCAGGACTAGCGGGAGGGCCGTACGAGCAGTACTTC. This codes for CASMLDSGLAGGPYEQYF.

V and J are TRBV9 and TRBJ2-2; 7 bases are shared with TRBD2. With 0 bases clipped from V and 2 bases from J, the junction kept 4 bases outside the gene matches. The CDR3 is made up of 16 amino acids. Germline CDR1 SGDLS, CDR2 YYNGEE. CDR3 in amino acids: CASSVEAGENTGELFF. The CDR3 nucleotides are TGTGCCAGCAGCGTAGAGGCGGGAGAAAACACCGGGGAGCTGTTTTTT. The whole variable domain, filled in from reference TRBV9 and TRBJ2-2, reads DSGVTQTPKHLITATGQRVTLRCSPRSGDLSVYWYQQSLDQGLQFLIQYYNGEERAKGNILERFSAQQFPDLHSELNLSSLELGDSALYFCASSVEAGENTGELFFGEGSRLTVL.

The chain is built from TRBV11-2 and TRBJ2-2; D may be TRBD1 (6 bases). From germline, CDR1 is SGHAT and CDR2 FQNNGV. V lost 5 bases, J lost 1 base, and 14 bases lay in between. CDR3 size: 16 residues. DNA for the CDR3: TGTGCCAGCAGCCAACCGGGACACCTGAACACCGGGGAGCTGTTTTTT. This translates into CASSQPGHLNTGELFF.

A single count supports this clone. V usage is TRBV13 and J usage is TRBJ1-2; perhaps TRBD1 as D (5 bases). Trimming removed 1 base from V and 7 bases from J, with 7 bases in between. This CDR3 is built from 12 residues. Germline V CDR1 and CDR2: PRHDT, FYEKMQ (reference sequence). Written as DNA, the CDR3 is TGTGCCAGCAGCTTAGACAGGTCTGGCTACACCTTC. This sequence encodes CASSLDRSGYTF.

J is TRBJ2-1 and V is TRBV29-1; D possibly corresponds to TRBD2 (6 bases). The germline V gene encodes CDR1 SQVTM and CDR2 ANQGSEA. V was cut by 3 bases and J by 5 bases, with 11 bases left in between. The CDR3 is 13 amino acids. CDR3 amino acids: CSVEGGFDNEQFF. CDR3 DNA sequence: TGCAGCGTTGAGGGGGGATTCGACAATGAGCAGTTCTTC.

J is TRBJ1-1 and V is TRBV20-1; D possibly corresponds to TRBD1 (6 bases). The CDR3 totals 11 residues. Trimming pared 5 bases from V and 9 bases from J, leaving 13 bases between. Germline CDR1 DFQATT, CDR2 SNEGSKA (reference sequence). CDR3 nucleotide sequence: TGCAGTGCTTTAACACAGGGAAAAGCTTTCTTT. It translates to CSALTQGKAFF.

The V gene is TRBV27, the J gene TRBJ2-1; perhaps TRBD2 as D (6 bases). Germline lookup yields CDR1 MNHEY and CDR2 SMNVEV (reference sequence). The CDR3 is 17 residues long. Trimming stripped 0 bases from V and 0 bases from J, with 12 bases between. CDR3 protein: CASSLSGRGSSYNEQFF. CDR3 bases: TGTGCCAGCAGTTTATCAGGGCGGGGTAGCTCCTACAATGAGCAGTTCTTC.

This clone was seen a handful of times. The chain couples TRBV4-2 to TRBJ2-7; possible D gene TRBD2, 5 bases. This CDR3 is built from 13 residues. CDR1 and CDR2 (germline): LGHNA, YNFKEQ. Trimming removed 2 bases at V and 3 bases at J, with 8 bases between. DNA of the CDR3: TGTGCCAGCAGCCAACTAGCTAGCTACGAGCAGTACTTC. It yields the protein CASSQLASYEQYF.

The genes are TRBV5-6 and TRBJ2-5; D unresolved. Trimming pared 1 base from V and 5 bases from J, leaving 12 bases between. The CDR3 consists of 14 residues. CDR1 and CDR2 from the germline V gene are SGHDT and YYEEEE. This CDR3 is CASSLPPSLETQYF. CDR3 DNA: TGTGCCAGCAGCTTGCCGCCCAGTTTGGAGACCCAGTACTTC.

The chain has TRBV5-6 and TRBJ1-1; D ambiguous. Per germline, CDR1 SGHDT and CDR2 YYEEEE. V was clipped by 2 bases and J by 6 bases, with 11 bases between them. CDR3 length equals 13 residues. The CDR3 spells CASSFELLPEAFF. Here the CDR3 DNA reads TGTGCCAGCAGCTTCGAGCTCCTCCCTGAAGCTTTCTTT. Drawing the rest from reference TRBV5-6 and TRBJ1-1, the complete variable domain is DAGVTQSPTHLIKTRGQQVTLRCSPKSGHDTVSWYQQALGQGPQFIFQYYEEEERQRGNFPDRFSGHQFPNYSSELNVNALLLGDSALYLCASSFELLPEAFFGQGTRLTVV.

The rearrangement uses TRBV18 and TRBJ1-2, with TRBD1 matching 7 bases. Looked up from germline, CDR1 is KGHSH and CDR2 is LQKENI. The CDR3 spans 14 residues. V was pared by 7 bases and J by 6 bases, with 11 bases of the junction left unmatched. CDR3 residues: CASYPTGATHGYTF. The CDR3 DNA reads TGTGCCAGCTACCCAACAGGGGCGACCCATGGCTACACCTTC.